This T cell receptor beta chain was found in a study of human T cells and chemical hapten exposure. Study background: There were weekly diphenylcyclopropenone doses to the scalp for patients throughout the approximately 24-week study. How much TCR each sample yielded varied, mostly because pooled library volumes differed slightly.

The time point: patch test 2, 6 weeks after DPC sensitization. Treatment given: therapeutic diphenylcyclopropenone sensitization with weekly scalp DPC. This clonotype was recorded many times. In TCRdb, the RACE reads were re-called with MiXCR into one record per CDR3 protein. The top ten hold about 3.5% of the sample, which has around 69,000 distinct CDR3 sequences, about 8.5% seen once. The CDR3 loop spans 16 amino acids. J was trimmed by 4 bases and V by 3 bases; bases with no gene match: 7. Germline V gene data show CDR1 as SNHLY and CDR2 as FYNNEI. This specimen consisted of whole blood, obtained in connection with sensitization to the hapten diphenylcyclopropenone (DPC). The origin of this receptor is a woman between 50 and 59 years old with alopecia areata. Some clones in this sample may be carry-over from other donors' samples. The V and J genes are TRBV2 and TRBJ2-3; 10 bases align to TRBD1. The CDR3 reads CASSDRDRGQADTQYF. CDR3 DNA: TGTGCCAGCAGTGACCGCGACAGGGGGCAGGCAGATACGCAGTATTTT.